Presented here are 17 T cell receptor beta chains from one specimen sequenced in a study of shared clonotypes between healthy human individuals. Sequencing used immunoSEQ multiplex PCR; TCRdb keeps in-frame clones, though not all of them. The data hold under 600,000 clones, with about 96% observed a single time. Material for sequencing was naive CD4+ T cells sorted from blood. The subset: CD45RA+ positively selected. Source of these receptors: a woman under 40 in good health.

The V and J genes are TRBV28 and TRBJ1-5; 9 bases agree with TRBD1. V trimming: 2 bases; J trimming: 9 bases; junction bases outside the gene matches: 11. The germline V gene has CDR1 MDHEN and CDR2 SYDVKM. The CDR3 loop spans 16 amino acids. This CDR3 is CASSLGGQGTSRPQHF. The CDR3 DNA follows: TGTGCCAGCAGTTTAGGGGGACAGGGTACCAGTCGGCCCCAGCATTTT.

The genes are TRBV28 and TRBJ2-1, with D possibly being TRBD1 or TRBD2 (5 bases each). Trimming took 8 bases from V and 5 from J, leaving 22 bases between them. The CDR3 runs 16 residues. From germline, CDR1 is MDHEN and CDR2 SYDVKM. Here the CDR3 reads CASQEGSQGRNNEQFF. CDR3 DNA sequence: TGTGCCAGCCAAGAGGGGTCGCAGGGTAGAAACAATGAGCAGTTCTTC.

The chain joins TRBV28 to TRBJ2-1; TRBD1 matches at 7 bases. The CDR3 spans 15 residues. V lost 7 bases to trimming and J lost 7 bases; unmatched junction nucleotides: 13. Germline V gene sequence: CDR1 MDHEN, CDR2 SYDVKM. CDR3 sequence: CASNLHSTGKNEQFF. In DNA, the CDR3 is TGTGCCAGCAACCTCCACTCGACAGGGAAGAATGAGCAGTTCTTC. Full variable domain (remainder filled in from reference TRBV28 and TRBJ2-1): DVKVTQSSRYLVKRTGEKVFLECVQDMDHENMFWYRQDPGLGLRLIYFSYDVKMKEKGDIPEGYSVSREKKERFSLILESASTNQTSMYLCASNLHSTGKNEQFFGPGTRLTVL.

The chain recombines TRBV27 with TRBJ2-3; possible D gene TRBD1, 6 bases. The CDR3 is made up of 14 amino acids. Trimming removed 6 bases from V and 2 bases from J, with 12 bases in between. Germline assignment: CDR1 MNHEY and CDR2 SMNVEV (reference sequence). CDR3 protein: CASSRDRHTDTQYF. Written as DNA, the CDR3 is TGTGCCAGCAGCCGTGACAGGCACACAGATACGCAGTATTTT.

The chain carries TRBV27 and TRBJ2-1, with D possibly being TRBD1 or TRBD2 (5 bases each). V was shortened by 5 bases and J by 0 bases, with 14 bases between the two germline ends. This CDR3 contains 16 residues. From germline, CDR1 is MNHEY and CDR2 SMNVEV (reference sequence). CDR3 nucleotide sequence: TGTGCCAGCAGTCCAGAGGGGATGTTCTCCTACAATGAGCAGTTCTTC. It translates to CASSPEGMFSYNEQFF.

This clone was recorded only once. The CDR3 spells CASSLAGVRNGGYTF. The CDR3 DNA reads as TGTGCCAGCAGCTTGGCTGGGGTAAGAAACGGCGGCTACACCTTC. V gene TRBV5-4 combines with J gene TRBJ1-2; D is ambiguous. The CDR3 is 15 amino acids. Germline V lookup: CDR1 SGHNT, CDR2 YYREEE (reference sequence). V shed 0 bases and J shed 8 bases, with 17 bases lying between them.

The chain joins TRBV18 to TRBJ2-5, with unresolved D. This CDR3 region has 13 residues. The germline CDR1 and CDR2 sequences are KGHSH and LQKENI. V dropped 3 bases and J dropped 2 bases, with 7 bases sitting between them. CDR3 DNA sequence: TGTGCCAGCTCACCGGACCGACAAGAGACCCAGTACTTC. It codes for CASSPDRQETQYF.

V gene TRBV7-2 combines with J gene TRBJ2-2; weak D call: TRBD2 (6 bases). CDR3 size: 15 residues. The V end lost 2 bases, the J end lost 4 bases, and 11 bases lay between the germline ends. Germline assignment: CDR1 SGHTA and CDR2 FQGNSA. The DNA for the CDR3 is TGTGCCAGCAGCTTAATCGGGAGTCTCACCGGGGAGCTGTTTTTT. Translated, it gives CASSLIGSLTGELFF.

The V call is TRBV4-2, the J call TRBJ2-7; D ambiguous. CDR1 and CDR2 (germline): LGHNA, YNFKEQ. The CDR3 totals 14 residues. Trimming removed 6 bases at V and 2 bases at J, with 14 bases between. The CDR3 nucleotides read TGTGCCAGCAGTCCCTGGGAACCTGCCTACGAGCAGTACTTC. Translated, it gives CASSPWEPAYEQYF.

The chain employs TRBV29-1 and TRBJ2-5; D tentatively fits TRBD1 or TRBD2 (5 bases each). The J call may be incorrect, as the DNA end agrees better with TRBJ2-7. The CDR3 is 15 amino acids. Germline assignment: CDR1 SQVTM and CDR2 ANQGSEA. The CDR3 DNA is TGCAGCGTTGCATTTACGGGGCGGTACTCCTACGAGCAGTACTTC. Translating gives CSVAFTGRYSYEQYF.

The chain combines TRBV28 with TRBJ2-7; D perhaps matches TRBD2 (5 bases). The V end lost 7 bases, the J end lost 2 bases, and 18 bases lay between the germline ends. The CDR3 runs 15 residues. Germline V CDR1 and CDR2: MDHEN, SYDVKM. DNA for the CDR3: TGTGCCAGCATGTCTGGAGGTCGGGAAACCTACGAGCAGTACTTC. Amino acids: CASMSGGRETYEQYF. Supplemented by reference TRBV28 and TRBJ2-7, the full variable domain reads DVKVTQSSRYLVKRTGEKVFLECVQDMDHENMFWYRQDPGLGLRLIYFSYDVKMKEKGDIPEGYSVSREKKERFSLILESASTNQTSMYLCASMSGGRETYEQYFGPGTRLTVT.

The chain uses TRBV10-3 and TRBJ2-6; 7 nucleotides agree with TRBD1. In germline, CDR1 is ENHRY, CDR2 SYGVKD. CDR3 size: 15 residues. With V trimmed by 10 bases and J by 0 bases, 6 bases remained unmatched. The CDR3 is CATGQHSSGANVLTF. The CDR3 DNA sequence: TGTGCCACGGGACAGCATAGCTCTGGGGCCAACGTCCTGACTTTC.

The chain has TRBV14 and TRBJ1-2, with a weak D call TRBD1 (6 bases). The V and J ends lost 3 bases and 3 bases respectively, with 8 bases between them. This CDR3 has 13 residues. Germline V gene data show CDR1 as SGHDN and CDR2 as FVKESK. The CDR3, as DNA: TGTGCCAGCAGCCAGAACAGGGACTATGGCTACACCTTC. The encoded protein is CASSQNRDYGYTF. Based on the CDR3 plus reference TRBV14 and TRBJ1-2, the full variable domain is EAGVTQFPSHSVIEKGQTVTLRCDPISGHDNLYWYRRVMGKEIKFLLHFVKESKQDESGMPNNRFLAERTGGTYSTLKVQPAELEDSGVYFCASSQNRDYGYTFGSGTRLTVV.

The chain links TRBV7-3 to TRBJ2-3; D is uncertain. Germline V gives CDR1 SGHTA, CDR2 FQGTGA. CDR3 length equals 14 residues. V shed 1 base and J shed 2 bases, with 7 bases lying between them. Written as DNA, the CDR3 is TGTGCCAGCAGCTTAAGAACTCCCACAGATACGCAGTATTTT. It is translated as CASSLRTPTDTQYF.

The chain carries TRBV28 and TRBJ1-5; possible D gene TRBD1, 5 bases. Germline CDR1 is MDHEN and CDR2 is SYDVKM. The CDR3 runs to 14 residues. V shed 10 bases and J shed 4 bases, with 17 bases lying between them. The CDR3 DNA reads TGTGCCACCCCCGGGGCAGGGACTAATCAGCCCCAGCATTTT. Protein sequence: CATPGAGTNQPQHF.

This chain joins TRBV27 and TRBJ1-4; D possibly corresponds to TRBD1 (6 bases). CDR3 size: 13 residues. V shed 6 bases and J shed 7 bases, with 12 bases lying between them. Germline CDR1 is MNHEY and CDR2 is SMNVEV (reference sequence). The CDR3 sequence: CASRVQGTEKLFF. DNA of the CDR3: TGTGCCAGCAGGGTACAGGGTACTGAAAAACTGTTTTTT.

The V and J genes are TRBV19 and TRBJ2-2; D is unclear. The CDR3 is 14 amino acids. Trimming cost V 3 bases and J 7 bases, with 12 bases left between them. Germline assignment: CDR1 LNHDA and CDR2 SQIVND (reference sequence). CDR3 DNA sequence: TGTGCCAGTAGTATGTCCTGGTCCGGCGGGGAGCTGTTTTTT. It translates to CASSMSWSGGELFF.